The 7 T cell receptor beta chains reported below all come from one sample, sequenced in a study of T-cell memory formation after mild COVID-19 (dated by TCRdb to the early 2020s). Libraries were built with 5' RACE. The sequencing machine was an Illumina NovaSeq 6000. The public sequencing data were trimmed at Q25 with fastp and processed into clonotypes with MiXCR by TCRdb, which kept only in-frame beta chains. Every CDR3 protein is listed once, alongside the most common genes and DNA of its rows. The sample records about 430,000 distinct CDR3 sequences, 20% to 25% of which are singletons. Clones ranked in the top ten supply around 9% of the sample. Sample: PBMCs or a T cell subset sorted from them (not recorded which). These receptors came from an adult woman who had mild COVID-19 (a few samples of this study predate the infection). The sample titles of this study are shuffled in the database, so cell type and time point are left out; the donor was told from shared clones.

The CDR3: CASSIRQDPNEQYF. Written as DNA, the CDR3 is TGTGCCAGCAGCATACGACAGGACCCGAACGAGCAGTACTTC. The J gene is TRBJ2-7, the V gene TRBV9; perhaps TRBD1 as D (6 bases). The CDR3 sequence is 14 residues long. Germline CDR1 reads SGDLS; CDR2 reads YYNGEE. V shed 4 bases and J shed 5 bases, with 16 bases lying between them.

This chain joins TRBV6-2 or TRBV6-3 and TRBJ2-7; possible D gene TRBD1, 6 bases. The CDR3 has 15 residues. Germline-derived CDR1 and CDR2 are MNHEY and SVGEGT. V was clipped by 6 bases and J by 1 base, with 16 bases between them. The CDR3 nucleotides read TGTGCCAGCAGCCTCGGGTTACAGGGTTCCTACGAGCAGTACTTC. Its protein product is CASSLGLQGSYEQYF.

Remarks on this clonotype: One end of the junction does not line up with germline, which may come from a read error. The CDR3: CSTGITEAFF. DNA for the CDR3: TGTTCGACCGGGATCACTGAAGCTTTCTTT. The V gene is TRBV20-1, the J gene TRBJ1-1; D not certain. Germline values: CDR1 DFQATT, CDR2 SNEGSKA (reference sequence). The CDR3 contains 10 residues.

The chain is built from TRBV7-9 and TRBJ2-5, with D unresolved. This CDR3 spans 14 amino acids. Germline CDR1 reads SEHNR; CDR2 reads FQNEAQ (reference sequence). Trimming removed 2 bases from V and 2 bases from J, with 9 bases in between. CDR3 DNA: TGTGCCAGCAGCTTAATAGGCCCTCAAGAGACCCAGTACTTC. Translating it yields CASSLIGPQETQYF.

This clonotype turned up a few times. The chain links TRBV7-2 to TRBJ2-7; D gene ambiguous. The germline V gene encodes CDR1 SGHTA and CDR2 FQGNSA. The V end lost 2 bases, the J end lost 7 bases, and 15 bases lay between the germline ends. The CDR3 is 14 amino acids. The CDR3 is CASSLKRTEGEQYF. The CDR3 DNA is TGTGCCAGCAGCTTAAAAAGGACCGAAGGAGAGCAGTACTTC. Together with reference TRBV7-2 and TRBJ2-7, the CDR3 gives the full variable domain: GAGVSQSPSNKVTEKGKDVELRCDPISGHTALYWYRQSLGQGLEFLIYFQGNSAPDKSGLPSDRFSAERTGGSVSTLTIQRTQQEDSAVYLCASSLKRTEGEQYFGPGTRLTVT.

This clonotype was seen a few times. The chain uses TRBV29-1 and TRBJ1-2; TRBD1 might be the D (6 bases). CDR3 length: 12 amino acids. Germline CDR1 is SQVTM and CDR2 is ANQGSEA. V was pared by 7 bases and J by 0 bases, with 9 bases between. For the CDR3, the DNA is TGCAGCGGGGGGGCGACTAACTATGGCTACACCTTC. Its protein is CSGGATNYGYTF.

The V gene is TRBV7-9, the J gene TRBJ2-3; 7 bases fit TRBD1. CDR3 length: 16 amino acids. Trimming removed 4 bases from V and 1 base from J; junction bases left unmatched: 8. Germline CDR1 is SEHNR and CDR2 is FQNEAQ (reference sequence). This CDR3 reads CASSYPTGLGTDTQYF. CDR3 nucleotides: TGTGCCAGCAGCTATCCGACAGGGTTGGGCACAGATACGCAGTATTTT.